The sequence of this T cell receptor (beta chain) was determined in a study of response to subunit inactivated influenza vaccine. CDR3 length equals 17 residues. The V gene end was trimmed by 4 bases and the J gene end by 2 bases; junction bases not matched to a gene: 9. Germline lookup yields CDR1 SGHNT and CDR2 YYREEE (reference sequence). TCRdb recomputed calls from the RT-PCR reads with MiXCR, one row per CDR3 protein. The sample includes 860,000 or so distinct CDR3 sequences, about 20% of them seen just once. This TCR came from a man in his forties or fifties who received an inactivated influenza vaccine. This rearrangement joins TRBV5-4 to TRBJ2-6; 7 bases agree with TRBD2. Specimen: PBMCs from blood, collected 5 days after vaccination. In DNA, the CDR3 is TGTGCCAGCAGCGCGGGGGTGCTGAACACTGGGGCCAACGTCCTGACTTTC. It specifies CASSAGVLNTGANVLTF.